The source of this TCR beta chain is a study of human T cells and chemical hapten exposure. Time point in this sample: patch test 1, 2 weeks after DPC sensitization. Treatment denoted: therapeutic diphenylcyclopropenone sensitization with weekly scalp DPC. CDR1 is LGHNA, CDR2 YSLEER, per germline. This CDR3 spans 17 amino acids. V lost 3 bases, J lost 2 bases, and 19 bases lay in between. The table lists this clonotype with a few counts. From the RACE reads, TCRdb called clonotypes with MiXCR, one entry per CDR3 protein. The sample shows 95,000 to 150,000 distinct CDR3 sequences, approximately 15% of them seen only once.

The chain couples TRBV4-3 to TRBJ1-1, with TRBD1 as a possible D gene (6 bases). Source: whole blood, taken in connection with sensitization to the hapten diphenylcyclopropenone (DPC). The TCR was taken from a man between 18 and 29 years old with alopecia areata. Some clones in this sample may be carry-over from other donors' samples. CDR3 coding DNA: TGCGCCAGCAGCCAGGTCGGGAAGGGGGAGTTAAACACTGAAGCTTTCTTT. Protein sequence: CASSQVGKGELNTEAFF.